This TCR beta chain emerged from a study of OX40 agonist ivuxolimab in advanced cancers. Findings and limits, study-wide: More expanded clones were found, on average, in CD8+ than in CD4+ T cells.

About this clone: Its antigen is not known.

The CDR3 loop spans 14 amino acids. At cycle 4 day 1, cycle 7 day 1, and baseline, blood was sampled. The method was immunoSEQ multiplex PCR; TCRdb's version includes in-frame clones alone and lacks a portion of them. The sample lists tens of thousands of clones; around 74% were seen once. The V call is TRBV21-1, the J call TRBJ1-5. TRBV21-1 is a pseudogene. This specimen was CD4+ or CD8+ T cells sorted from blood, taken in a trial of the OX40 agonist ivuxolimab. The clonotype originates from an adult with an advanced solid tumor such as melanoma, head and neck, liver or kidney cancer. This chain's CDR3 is CASSKEGGGQPQHF. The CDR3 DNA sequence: TGTGCCAGCAGCAAAGAGGGAGGGGGTCAGCCCCAGCATTTT.